This T cell receptor (beta chain) was documented in a study of blood T cell repertoires in COVID-19. The length of the CDR3 is 17 residues. The germline CDR1 and CDR2 sequences are SGHNT and YENEEA. Trimming removed 2 bases at V and 0 bases at J, with 15 bases between. Here immunoSEQ multiplex PCR was the method, and the copy in TCRdb shows in-frame clones only, minus some. The sample holds nearly 250,000 clones, about nine tenths seen once. This receptor was identified in a man between 50 and 59 years old who had been exposed to COVID-19. This chain links TRBV11-3 with TRBJ2-3; D possibly corresponds to TRBD1 (5 bases). Sequenced: PBMCs or T cells enriched from blood (not recorded which). The DNA for the CDR3 is TGTGCCAGCAGCTTATTGCAGGGCAAACCCAGCACAGATACGCAGTATTTT. This sequence encodes CASSLLQGKPSTDTQYF.